One sample yielded the 11 T cell receptor beta chains listed below, sequenced in a study of blood T cell repertoires in COVID-19 (dated by TCRdb to the early 2020s). The library was prepared using the immunoSEQ multiplex PCR assay. The immuneACCESS repertoire file appears here via TCRdb, limited to in-frame rearrangements. These files lack a portion of the clones; in checked studies, under half of the deficit traces to unresolved V genes, and the cause of the others is not known. For this sample the table gives about 70,000 clones, of which about 70% were detected only once. The leading ten clones occupy 25% to 30% of the sample. Material for sequencing was peripheral blood. Receptors originate from a woman aged 80 or older with active or convalescent COVID-19.

The chain uses TRBV7-2 and TRBJ1-2; perhaps TRBD1 as D (6 bases). From germline, CDR1 is SGHTA and CDR2 FQGNSA. Trimming took off 2 bases at V and 3 bases at J, with 7 bases between the two ends. The CDR3 sequence is 13 residues long. The DNA of the CDR3 is TGTGCCAGCAGCTTACAGGGGTACTATGGCTACACCTTC. It translates to CASSLQGYYGYTF.

As regards this clone: Its ends do not fully match the called genes, so a read error is possible. The chain recombines TRBV7-7 with TRBJ2-7; D may be TRBD1 (5 bases). CDR1 and CDR2 from the germline V gene are SSHAT and FNYEAQ (reference sequence). The CDR3 contains 14 residues. Here the CDR3 DNA reads TGTGCTAGCAGCTTAGCCGCAGGGAATTACGAGCAGTACTTC. Translation: CASSLAAGNYEQYF.

This clone was seen a handful of times. The chain employs TRBV5-8 and TRBJ2-7; D remains unclear. Per the germline V gene, CDR1 is SGHTS and CDR2 is YDEGEE. The V and J ends lost 2 bases and 2 bases respectively, with 8 bases between them. CDR3 length: 13 amino acids. For the CDR3, the DNA is TGTGCCAGCAGCTTTCGAGAACCCTACGAGCAGTACTTC. Translated, it gives CASSFREPYEQYF.

This chain joins TRBV12-3 or TRBV12-4 and TRBJ2-7; D possibly corresponds to TRBD1 (5 bases). There are 13 residues in the CDR3. V shed 7 bases and J shed 4 bases, with 14 bases lying between them. DNA of the CDR3: TGTGCCAGCAACAAGGACAACCATTACGAGCAGTACTTC. Its protein is CASNKDNHYEQYF.

The V and J genes are TRBV2 and TRBJ1-1, with D tentatively TRBD1 (6 bases). Germline CDR1 is SNHLY and CDR2 is FYNNEI. The CDR3 runs 13 residues. The V end was cut by 4 bases, the J end by 3 bases, with 9 bases between. The CDR3 protein is CASSARGDTEAFF. The CDR3, as DNA: TGTGCCAGCAGTGCCAGGGGCGACACTGAAGCTTTCTTT.

This chain links TRBV11-2 with TRBJ2-1, with D perhaps TRBD2 (5 bases). CDR1 SGHAT and CDR2 FQNNGV come from the germline V gene. Trimming cost V 2 bases and J 6 bases, with 11 bases left between them. The CDR3 has 14 amino acids. Here the CDR3 reads CASSLTAVRNEQFF. The CDR3 nucleotides read TGTGCCAGCAGCTTAACAGCGGTCCGCAATGAGCAGTTCTTC. Full variable domain (rest looked up from reference TRBV11-2 and TRBJ2-1): EAGVAQSPRYKIIEKRQSVAFWCNPISGHATLYWYQQILGQGPKLLIQFQNNGVVDDSQLPKDRFSAERLKGVDSTLKIQPAKLEDSAVYLCASSLTAVRNEQFFGPGTRLTVL.

The V call is TRBV6-5, the J call TRBJ2-7; TRBD1 matches 8 bases. There are 12 residues in the CDR3. V lost 6 bases to trimming and J lost 5 bases; unmatched junction nucleotides: 3. From germline, CDR1 is MNHEY and CDR2 SVGAGI. The CDR3 loop reads CASRAGGDEQYF. Here the CDR3 DNA reads TGTGCCAGCAGGGCAGGGGGCGACGAGCAGTACTTC.

The rearrangement joins TRBV3-1 (or the pseudogene TRBV3-2) to TRBJ2-1; 9 nucleotides agree with TRBD2. The CDR3 covers 16 residues. Germline trimming cut 0 bases from V and 8 bases from J; bases unmatched to any gene: 8. Germline assignment: CDR1 LGHDT and CDR2 YNNKEL (reference sequence). CDR3 residues: CASSQELAGGRDEQFF. DNA of the CDR3: TGTGCCAGCAGCCAAGAACTGGCGGGGGGGAGGGATGAGCAGTTCTTC.

The chain employs TRBV30 and TRBJ2-7; D is ambiguous. Trimming removed 4 bases from V and 4 bases from J, with 8 bases in between. This CDR3 has 11 amino acids. In germline, CDR1 is GTSNPN, CDR2 SVGIG (reference sequence). The CDR3 sequence is CAWTSSYEQYF. CDR3 sequence (DNA): TGTGCCTGGACTAGTTCGTACGAGCAGTACTTC.

The rearrangement uses TRBV30 and TRBJ1-2, with 11 bases fitting TRBD1. The germline CDR1 and CDR2 sequences are GTSNPN and SVGIG (reference sequence). This CDR3 contains 14 residues. With V trimmed by 2 bases and J by 5 bases, 4 bases remained unmatched. The CDR3 DNA sequence: TGTGCCTGGAGTACCGGACAGGGGGCGTATGGCTACACCTTC. Translating gives CAWSTGQGAYGYTF.

The rearrangement links TRBV7-2 to TRBJ2-5; 12 bases fit TRBD1. Germline lookup yields CDR1 SGHTA and CDR2 FQGNSA. The CDR3 extends over 15 amino acids. V trimming: 4 bases; J trimming: 5 bases; junction bases outside the gene matches: 5. The CDR3 loop is CASSSGTGGWETQYF. In DNA, the CDR3 is TGTGCCAGCAGCTCCGGGACAGGGGGCTGGGAGACCCAGTACTTC.